This section outlines one TCR beta chain sequence together with its context. The target antigen is unknown. Profiling that covered TCR beta VDJ and CDR3 relied on genomic DNA as its template. TCRdb re-called the reads through MiXCR, storing one row per CDR3 protein. There are around 430,000 distinct CDR3 sequences in the sample; about a third occur only once, and less than 0.85% lies in the top ten. These data are taken from a study of CD8+CD57+ T cells in acquired aplastic anemia. Study outcomes and limitations: Under 35 was the count of CD8+ CDR3 sequences that patients shared with controls.

Patients sequenced had flow cytometry evidence of CD8+CD57+ cell expansion. The source of this sequence is a human donor with aplastic anemia. The sequencing sample was made of sorted CD4+, CD8+, or CD8+CD57+ T cells (not recorded which) from PBMCs.

For the CDR3, the DNA is TGCAGTGCTAGAGATCTAATAGCGGGAGTTGCAGATACGCAGTATTTT. Residues: CSARDLIAGVADTQYF. The gene calls are TRBV20-1 and TRBJ2-3, with 9 bases lining up with TRBD2. V was clipped by 0 bases and J by 4 bases; unmatched bases: 8. Germline V gives CDR1 DFQATT, CDR2 SNEGSKA (reference sequence). CDR3 length: 16 amino acids.